These 22 T cell receptor beta chains came from one sample sequenced in a study of blood T cell repertoires in COVID-19. Sequenced by immunoSEQ multiplex PCR; TCRdb stores in-frame clones only, minus some. The table lists about 130,000 clones, around 83% of them singletons, with 3% to 3.5% in the top ten. Sequencing input: peripheral blood. These receptors all stem from a woman older than 75 with acute or convalescent COVID-19.

The chain uses TRBV6-5 and TRBJ1-6; 8 nucleotides line up with TRBD1. Per the germline V gene, CDR1 is MNHEY and CDR2 is SVGAGI. The V and J ends lost 5 bases and 9 bases, in that order; junction bases with no gene match: 9. The CDR3 length is 15 residues. The chain's CDR3 is CASSRTGSFPSPLHF. The CDR3 nucleotides are TGTGCCAGCAGTCGGACAGGGAGTTTCCCTTCACCCCTCCACTTT.

The chain combines TRBV15 with TRBJ1-4; 7 bases align to TRBD1. The CDR3 contains 16 residues. Germline lookup yields CDR1 LNHNV and CDR2 YYDKDF (reference sequence). Germline trimming cut 3 bases from V and 4 bases from J; bases unmatched to any gene: 8. The CDR3 reads CATSRSTGLGNEKLFF. DNA of the CDR3: TGTGCCACCAGCAGGTCGACAGGGCTGGGTAATGAAAAACTGTTTTTT.

The rearrangement joins TRBV7-3 to TRBJ2-1, with a possible D match to TRBD2 (6 bases). Germline CDR1 SGHTA, CDR2 FQGTGA. Trimming left V 2 bases short and J 3 bases short, with 11 bases between. The CDR3 sequence is 15 residues long. DNA for the CDR3: TGTGCCAGCAGCTTAGACGGGGGTGACTACAATGAGCAGTTCTTC. It encodes CASSLDGGDYNEQFF.

The gene calls are TRBV29-1 and TRBJ1-4, with TRBD1 matching over 8 bases. Germline CDR1 is SQVTM and CDR2 is ANQGSEA. The CDR3 sequence is 12 residues long. J was trimmed by 8 bases and V by 6 bases; bases with no gene match: 5. The CDR3 DNA reads as TGCAGCGTCCTGACAGGGGAAGAAAAACTGTTTTTT. Amino acids: CSVLTGEEKLFF.

The gene calls are TRBV19 and TRBJ2-2, with no clear D. The V end was cut by 10 bases, the J end by 6 bases, with 15 bases between. Germline loops: CDR1 LNHDA, CDR2 SQIVND (reference sequence). The CDR3 extends over 13 amino acids. In DNA form, the CDR3 reads TGTGCCACCCCAAACTTGGGCGCCGGGGAGCTGTTTTTT. This encodes CATPNLGAGELFF.

The J gene is TRBJ2-1, the V gene TRBV11-3; 7 nucleotides match TRBD2. The CDR3 has 16 amino acids. Germline lookup yields CDR1 SGHNT and CDR2 YENEEA. V gave up 0 bases and J gave up 2 bases; unmatched junction bases: 4. This CDR3 reads CASSLEGGITYNEQFF. CDR3 bases: TGTGCCAGCAGCTTAGAGGGGGGGATTACCTACAATGAGCAGTTCTTC.

The V call is TRBV10-1, the J call TRBJ2-1, with 7 bases matching TRBD2. CDR3 length equals 13 residues. From germline, CDR1 is WNHNN and CDR2 SYGVQD (reference sequence). The V gene end was trimmed by 0 bases and the J gene end by 13 bases; junction bases not matched to a gene: 6. The CDR3 reads CASSESMQTSQFF. The CDR3 nucleotides read TGCGCCAGCAGTGAGTCGATGCAGACTAGCCAGTTCTTC.

J is TRBJ2-2 and V is TRBV18; possibly TRBD1 for D (5 bases). V shed 3 bases and J shed 3 bases, with 14 bases lying between them. The CDR3 consists of 16 residues. From germline, CDR1 is KGHSH and CDR2 LQKENI. CDR3 sequence reads: CASSPSQGADTGELFF. The CDR3 nucleotides are TGTGCCAGCTCACCTTCCCAGGGTGCGGACACCGGGGAGCTGTTTTTT.

The CDR3 DNA follows: TGTGCCAGCAGCGTAACCGGGACAGGGCTTTTTGATTCACCCCTCCACTTT. This translates into CASSVTGTGLFDSPLHF. The chain links TRBV9 to TRBJ1-6, with TRBD1 matching 9 bases. Germline V lookup: CDR1 SGDLS, CDR2 YYNGEE. V shed 1 base, J shed 8 bases, and the junction held 10 bases outside the gene matches. This CDR3 comprises 17 residues.

Here the CDR3 DNA reads TGTGCCAGCAGCTCCCAGTCCAGTTTGAACACTGAAGCTTTCTTT. Translation: CASSSQSSLNTEAFF. The J gene is TRBJ1-1, the V gene TRBV7-3; D is uncertain. This CDR3 is 15 amino acids long. V was shortened by 4 bases and J by 0 bases, with 12 bases between the two germline ends. Germline assignment: CDR1 SGHTA and CDR2 FQGTGA.

Regarding this clone: The junction differs from germline at one of its ends, possibly a read error. The chain has TRBV9 and TRBJ1-2; D is unclear. The length of the CDR3 is 12 residues. Germline CDR1 SGDLS, CDR2 YYNGEE. CDR3 residues: CASSVEYSNVAF. CDR3 nucleotides: TGTGCCAGCAGCGTAGAATACTCGAATGTAGCCTTC.

The V call is TRBV5-6, the J call TRBJ1-5; 7 bases are shared with TRBD1. CDR3 length: 15 residues. CDR1 is SGHDT, CDR2 YYEEEE, per germline. V gave up 4 bases and J gave up 6 bases; unmatched junction bases: 10. The CDR3 reads CASSRLTGPIQPQHF. For the CDR3, the DNA is TGTGCCAGCAGCCGCCTGACAGGGCCGATTCAGCCCCAGCATTTT. The whole variable domain, remainder taken from reference TRBV5-6 and TRBJ1-5, is DAGVTQSPTHLIKTRGQQVTLRCSPKSGHDTVSWYQQALGQGPQFIFQYYEEEERQRGNFPDRFSGHQFPNYSSELNVNALLLGDSALYLCASSRLTGPIQPQHFGDGTRLSIL.

The rearrangement links TRBV7-2 to TRBJ1-4; TRBD1 might be the D (6 bases). V lost 4 bases to trimming and J lost 8 bases, with 20 bases between them. Germline CDR1 and CDR2: SGHTA and FQGNSA. This CDR3 has 16 amino acids. In DNA, the CDR3 is TGTGCCAGCAGCTCTCGACATGGGGGCGTAAGGGAAAAACTGTTTTTT. Protein: CASSSRHGGVREKLFF.

The chain uses TRBV27 and TRBJ1-2; D is perhaps TRBD1 (5 bases). Per the germline V gene, CDR1 is MNHEY and CDR2 is SMNVEV (reference sequence). The length of the CDR3 is 13 residues. Trimming cost V 3 bases and J 6 bases, with 11 bases left between them. Here the CDR3 reads CASSFGHSDGYTF. CDR3 DNA sequence: TGTGCCAGCAGTTTTGGACATTCCGATGGCTACACCTTC.

In its sample, this clone was seen once. This sample also contains other DNA sequences that code for the same CDR3. The rearrangement uses TRBV5-1 and TRBJ1-4, with D possibly matching TRBD1 (6 bases). Per the germline V gene, CDR1 is SGHRS and CDR2 is YFSETQ. V was shortened by 2 bases and J by 3 bases, with 8 bases between the two germline ends. The CDR3 loop spans 14 amino acids. CDR3 nucleotides: TGCGCCAGCAGCTTACAGGGTGCTAATGAAAAACTGTTTTTT. Translated, it gives CASSLQGANEKLFF. The complete variable domain, with remaining parts taken from reference TRBV5-1 and TRBJ1-4, reads KAGVTQTPRYLIKTRGQQVTLSCSPISGHRSVSWYQQTPGQGLQFLFEYFSETQRNKGNFPGRFSGRQFSNSRSEMNVSTLELGDSALYLCASSLQGANEKLFFGSGTQLSVL.

The V and J genes are TRBV2 and TRBJ2-1, with TRBD1 matching over 8 bases. The germline V gene has CDR1 SNHLY and CDR2 FYNNEI. Losses at the gene ends were 6 bases for V and 4 bases for J; bases not matched to a gene: 8. CDR3 size: 15 residues. In DNA, the CDR3 is TGTGCCAGCAGAAAAGACAGGGGAGTATACAATGAGCAGTTCTTC. This encodes CASRKDRGVYNEQFF.

V is TRBV13 and J is TRBJ2-7, with D hard to call. CDR1 is PRHDT, CDR2 FYEKMQ, per germline (reference sequence). This CDR3 spans 14 amino acids. V lost 4 bases, J lost 2 bases, and 12 bases lay in between. This chain's CDR3 is CASSSRGVAYEQYF. The CDR3 DNA sequence: TGTGCCAGCAGCTCCCGAGGAGTTGCCTACGAGCAGTACTTC.

The gene calls are TRBV4-1 and TRBJ2-7, with 7 bases that match TRBD2. V lost 6 bases and J lost 3; bases outside the gene matches: 8. Germline CDR1 and CDR2: MGHRA and YSYEKL. There are 14 residues in the CDR3. CDR3 protein: CASRGGDRGYEQYF. CDR3 bases: TGCGCCAGCAGGGGGGGGGACCGGGGCTACGAGCAGTACTTC.

This clone was seen a single time. V is TRBV4-2 and J is TRBJ1-5, with D perhaps TRBD1 (5 bases). The V end was cut by 3 bases, the J end by 4 bases, with 13 bases between. The CDR3 length is 15 residues. Germline CDR1 LGHNA, CDR2 YNFKEQ. CDR3 in DNA: TGTGCCAGCAGCCACTATTCAGGGAAGAATCAGCCCCAGCATTTT. Its translation is CASSHYSGKNQPQHF.

This clone showed up just a few times. The chain couples TRBV4-3 to TRBJ1-2, with a tentative D call TRBD1 (5 bases). The germline V and J ends were trimmed by 0 bases and 2 bases, with 10 bases remaining between them. The CDR3 sequence is 15 residues long. Germline values: CDR1 LGHNA, CDR2 YSLEER. The CDR3 DNA reads TGCGCCAGCAGCCAAGAAAGGGCAGGGAACTATGGCTACACCTTC. It codes for CASSQERAGNYGYTF.

This chain joins TRBV18 and TRBJ2-5, with D perhaps TRBD2 (6 bases). Per germline, CDR1 KGHSH and CDR2 LQKENI. The CDR3 is 15 amino acids. The V end lost 6 bases, the J end lost 3 bases, and 17 bases lay between the germline ends. CDR3 in amino acids: CASSHPGVGKETQYF. The CDR3 DNA follows: TGTGCCAGCTCGCATCCGGGGGTCGGTAAAGAGACCCAGTACTTC.

Only a few counts were recorded for this clone. The rearrangement uses TRBV11-3 and TRBJ1-5; 8 bases map to TRBD1. The CDR3 length is 17 residues. V shed 3 bases and J 2 bases; nucleotides not matched to a gene: 9. The V gene's germline CDR1 is SGHNT and CDR2 YENEEA. The CDR3 reads CASSFHRGRNGNQPQHF. CDR3 nucleotide sequence: TGTGCCAGCAGCTTCCACAGGGGGAGGAATGGCAATCAGCCCCAGCATTTT.